Listed below are T cell receptor beta chains from one sample, sequenced in a study of T-cell memory formation after mild COVID-19. One entry per CDR3 protein, called by TCRdb with MiXCR from the 5' RACE reads. The table lists around 310,000 distinct CDR3 sequences, around 20% of them singletons. The specimen sequenced was PBMCs or a T cell subset sorted from them (not recorded which). These receptors were collected from a man younger than 35 who had mild COVID-19 (a few samples of this study predate the infection). Cell type and time point are not known. CDR3s include the opening cysteine and the closing phenylalanine or tryptophan. D genes are given only for firm matches. Not all rows give a size; the values are once, few, many and, for expanded clones, a class.

clone size	CDR3 length	V gene	D gene	J gene	CDR3 protein	CDR3 DNA
.	13	TRBV7-2	.	TRBJ1-5	CASSTGRDQPQHF	TGTGCCAGCAGCACCGGACGGGATCAGCCCCAGCATTTT
.	14	TRBV7-9	.	TRBJ2-5	CASSSSGVPETQYF	TGTGCCAGCAGCTCATCAGGGGTTCCGGAGACCCAGTACTTC
many	13	TRBV4-1	.	TRBJ2-3	CASSGGAGDTQYF	TGCGCCAGCAGCGGGGGCGCAGGGGATACGCAGTATTTT
.	13	TRBV7-9	.	TRBJ1-2	CASSSSGLSGYTF	TGTGCCAGCAGTTCATCCGGACTAAGTGGCTACACCTTC
.	12	TRBV7-9	TRBD2	TRBJ2-1	CASSSGGLEQFF	TGTGCCAGCAGCTCCGGGGGGTTGGAGCAGTTCTTC
.	16	TRBV7-2	.	TRBJ1-2	CASSLRPSLGHYGYTF	TGTGCCAGCAGCTTGCGCCCTTCCCTGGGCCACTATGGCTACACCTTC
few	14	TRBV7-2	TRBD1	TRBJ2-1	CASSFPGQWKEQFF	TGTGCCAGCAGCTTCCCGGGACAGTGGAAGGAGCAGTTCTTC
few	15	TRBV12-3/TRBV12-4	TRBD2	TRBJ2-2	CASSRAGGRTGELFF	TGTGCCAGCAGCCGAGCGGGGGGGAGGACCGGGGAGCTGTTTTTT
few	15	TRBV7-2	TRBD1	TRBJ1-5	CASSLGRGHNQPQHF	TGTGCCAGCAGCTTAGGGAGGGGGCACAATCAGCCCCAGCATTTT
.	14	TRBV7-9	.	TRBJ1-2	CASSTPGQDYGYTF	TGTGCCAGCAGCACCCCGGGACAAGACTATGGCTACACCTTC
few	17	TRBV5-1	TRBD1	TRBJ1-2	CASSLAGTGAYLASYTF	TGCGCCAGCAGCTTAGCCGGGACAGGGGCCTACCTCGCGAGCTACACCTTC
few	15	TRBV6-5	TRBD1	TRBJ2-2	CASSPTGENTGELFF	TGTGCCAGCAGTCCGACAGGGGAGAACACCGGGGAGCTGTTTTTT
few	16	TRBV29-1	TRBD2	TRBJ2-1	CSVSGGTISSYNEQFF	TGCAGCGTTAGCGGGGGAACGATTAGCTCCTACAATGAGCAGTTCTTC
.	14	TRBV19	.	TRBJ1-2	CASSITGGNYGYTF	TGTGCCAGTAGTATAACAGGTGGCAACTATGGCTACACCTTC
.	12	TRBV12-3/TRBV12-4	.	TRBJ1-5	CASSTKRRPQHF	TGTGCCAGCAGTACCAAACGGAGGCCCCAGCATTTT
few	18	TRBV7-2	.	TRBJ1-2	CASSLADPGPKGRYGYTF	TGTGCCAGCAGCTTAGCAGATCCAGGACCCAAGGGGCGGTATGGCTACACCTTC
.	14	TRBV7-9	.	TRBJ1-3	CAGGGGYSGNTIYF	TGTGCCGGAGGCGGGGGTTACTCTGGAAACACCATATATTTT